This paragraph covers one TCR beta chain sequence. The antigen is undetermined. This sample was included in a study of cytomegalovirus exposure and HLA in healthy donors. Whole-study results and caveats: Most subjects had HLA-A and HLA-B alleles reportedly predicted accurately by TCR beta sequences. In a later analysis, parvovirus B19, influenza, CMV and Epstein-Barr virus appeared linked to several top co-occurrence clusters.

The study ran its PCR with 60 Vbeta and 13 Jbeta primers. TCRdb keeps only in-frame clones here, not all; method: immunoSEQ multiplex PCR. Found here are around 140,000 clones, 82% of them singletons; the top ten hold less than 10%. After removal of 8 bases from V and 10 bases from J, the junction contained 16 bases not matched to a gene. In germline, CDR1 is MNHNS, CDR2 SASEGT. The CDR3 sequence is 14 residues long. Material for sequencing was PBMCs. The sequence came from a woman between 50 and 59 years old in good health and CMV-seropositive. The chain recombines TRBV6-1 with TRBJ1-2; TRBD1 matches at 7 bases. The CDR3 loop is CASLYRGGAGAYTF. The CDR3 DNA follows: TGTGCCAGCCTTTACAGGGGAGGCGCTGGTGCCTACACCTTC.